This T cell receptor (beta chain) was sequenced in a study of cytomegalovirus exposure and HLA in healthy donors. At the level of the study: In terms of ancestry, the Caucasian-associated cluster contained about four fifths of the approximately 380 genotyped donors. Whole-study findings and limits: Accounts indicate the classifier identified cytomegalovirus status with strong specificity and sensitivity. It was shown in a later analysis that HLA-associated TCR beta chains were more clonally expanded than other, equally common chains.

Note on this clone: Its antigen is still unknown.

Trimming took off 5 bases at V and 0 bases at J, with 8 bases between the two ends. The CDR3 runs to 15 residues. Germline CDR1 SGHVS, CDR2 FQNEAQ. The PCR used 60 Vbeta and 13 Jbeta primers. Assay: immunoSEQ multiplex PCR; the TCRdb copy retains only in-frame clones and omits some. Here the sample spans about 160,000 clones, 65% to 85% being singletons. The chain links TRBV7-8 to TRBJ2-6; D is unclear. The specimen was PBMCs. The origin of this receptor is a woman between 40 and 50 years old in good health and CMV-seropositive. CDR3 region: CASSHYFSGANVLTF. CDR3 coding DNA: TGTGCCAGCAGCCACTACTTCTCTGGGGCCAACGTCCTGACTTTC.